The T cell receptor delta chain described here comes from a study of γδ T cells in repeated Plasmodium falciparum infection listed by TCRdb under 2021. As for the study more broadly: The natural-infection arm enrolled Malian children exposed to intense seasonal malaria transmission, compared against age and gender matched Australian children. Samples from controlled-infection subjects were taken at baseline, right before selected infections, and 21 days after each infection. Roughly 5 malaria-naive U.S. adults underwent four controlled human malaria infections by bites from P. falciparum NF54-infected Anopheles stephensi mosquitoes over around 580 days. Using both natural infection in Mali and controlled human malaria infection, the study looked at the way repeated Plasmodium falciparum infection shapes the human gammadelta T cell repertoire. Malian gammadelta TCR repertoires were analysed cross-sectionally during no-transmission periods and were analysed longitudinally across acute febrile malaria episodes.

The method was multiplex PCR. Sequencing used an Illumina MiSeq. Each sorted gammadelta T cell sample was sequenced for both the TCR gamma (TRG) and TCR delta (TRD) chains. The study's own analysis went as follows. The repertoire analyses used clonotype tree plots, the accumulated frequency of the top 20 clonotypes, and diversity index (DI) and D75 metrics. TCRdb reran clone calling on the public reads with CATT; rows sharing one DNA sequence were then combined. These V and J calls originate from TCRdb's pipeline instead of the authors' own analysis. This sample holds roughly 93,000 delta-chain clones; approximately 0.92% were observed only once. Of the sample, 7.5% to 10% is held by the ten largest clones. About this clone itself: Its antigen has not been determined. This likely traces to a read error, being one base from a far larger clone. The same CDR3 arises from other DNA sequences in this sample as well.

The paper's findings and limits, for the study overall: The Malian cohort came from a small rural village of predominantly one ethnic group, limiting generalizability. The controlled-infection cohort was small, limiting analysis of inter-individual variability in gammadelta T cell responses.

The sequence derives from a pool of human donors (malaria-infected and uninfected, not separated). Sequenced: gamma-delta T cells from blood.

The DNA reads TGCGCCTGTGACCCCTCCTTCCGGCTGGCCACCGATAAACTCATCTTT. It is translated as CACDPSFRLATDKLIF. The rearrangement combines TRDV2 with TRDJ1, with a weak D call of TRDD2 (6 bases match). The J gene, missing from TCRdb, was assigned here through DNA to germline matching. The germline V gene encodes CDR1 GEAIGNYY and CDR2 EKD. The cysteine opens and the phenylalanine closes a CDR3 of 16 amino acids. Only CDR3 DNA remains: 48 bases, in frame from the first base.